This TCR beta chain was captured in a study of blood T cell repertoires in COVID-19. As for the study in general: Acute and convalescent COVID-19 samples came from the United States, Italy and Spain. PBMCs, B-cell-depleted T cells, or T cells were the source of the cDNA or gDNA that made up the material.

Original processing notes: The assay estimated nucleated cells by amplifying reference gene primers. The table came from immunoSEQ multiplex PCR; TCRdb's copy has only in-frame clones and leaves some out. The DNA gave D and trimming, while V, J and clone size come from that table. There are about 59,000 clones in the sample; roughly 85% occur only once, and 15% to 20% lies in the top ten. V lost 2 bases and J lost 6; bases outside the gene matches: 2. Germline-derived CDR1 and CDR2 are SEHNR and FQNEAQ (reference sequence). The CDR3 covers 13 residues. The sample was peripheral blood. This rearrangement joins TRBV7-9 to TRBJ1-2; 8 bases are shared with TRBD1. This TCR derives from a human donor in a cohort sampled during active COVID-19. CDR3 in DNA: TGTGCCAGCAGCTTAACAGGGGGAGATGGCTACACCTTC. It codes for CASSLTGGDGYTF.